This T cell receptor beta chain is drawn from a study of human T cells and chemical hapten exposure. Study-level information: Patients were mainly female, each with alopecia areata, totalis or universalis.

Germline V gene lookup returns CDR1 GTSNPN and CDR2 SVGIG (reference sequence). This CDR3 has 15 residues. V dropped 2 bases and J dropped 6; count of bases not matched to a gene: 7. This clonotype counts as medium-sized (0.01 to 0.1%). Time point reported: patch test 3, about 24 weeks after DPC sensitization. Noted treatment: therapeutic diphenylcyclopropenone sensitization with weekly scalp DPC. TCRdb passed the RACE reads through MiXCR, listing each CDR3 protein once. The repertoire has over 80,000 distinct CDR3 sequences, 11% of them found once; the top ten carry roughly 1%. The origin of this receptor is a woman aged 25 to 39 with alopecia areata. Some clones in this sample may be carry-over from other donors' samples. The rearrangement joins TRBV30 to TRBJ2-2, with 9 bases lining up with TRBD1. Sequenced material: whole blood, taken in connection with sensitization to the hapten diphenylcyclopropenone (DPC). DNA of the CDR3: TGTGCCTGGAGTTTCCGGGACAGGGACGCCGGGGAGCTGTTTTTT. Its translation is CAWSFRDRDAGELFF.